The 2 T cell receptor beta chains below were found in one sample sequenced in a study of blood T cells in healthy people across ages. A second roughly 6 to 12 cycle PCR used barcoded and J-beta primers. A single record per CDR3 protein comes from TCRdb applying MiXCR to the 5' RACE reads. Found here are more than 600,000 distinct CDR3 sequences, more than 20% of them singletons; the top ten hold more than 8%. These same data were also listed under a study on T cells of mothers and their children.

The material sequenced was blood. These receptors were taken from a boy aged 5-17 years in good health.

J is TRBJ1-4 and V is TRBV11-2; a weak D match, TRBD1 (5 bases). This CDR3 contains 17 residues. The V gene lost 0 bases and the J gene lost 4 bases, with 15 bases spanning the gap. Germline V lookup: CDR1 SGHAT, CDR2 FQNNGV. The CDR3 spells CASSLDLERDHNEKLFF. DNA for the CDR3: TGTGCCAGCAGCTTAGATCTTGAAAGGGACCATAATGAAAAACTGTTTTTT.

The chain links TRBV4-1 to TRBJ1-2; the D gene is possibly TRBD1 (5 bases). Trimming took 2 bases from V and 7 from J, leaving 8 bases between them. The CDR3 is made up of 12 amino acids. CDR1 and CDR2 from the germline V gene are MGHRA and YSYEKL. CDR3: CASSQPGSGYTF. The CDR3 nucleotides are TGCGCCAGCAGCCAACCAGGGTCTGGCTACACCTTC.